Sequencing of this T cell receptor (beta chain) was carried out in a study of T cells in Graves' hyperthyroidism and ophthalmopathy (dated by TCRdb to 2018 to 2020). For the study in its entirety: Peripheral blood was sampled at the time of initial diagnosis, prior to any treatment. The roughly 100 discovery patients were randomly divided into training and test sets at a 7:3 ratio. Thyroid tissue and blood T-cell repertoires from about six Graves' hyperthyroidism patients were also compared in the study. Prospective prediction of ophthalmopathy was tested in an independent validation cohort consisting of roughly 19 hyperthyroidism patients and approximately 16 patients who later progressed to ophthalmopathy. To identify TCR V-J signatures that set the groups apart, the researchers used a discovery cohort of 100 patients, made up of around 42 with Graves' ophthalmopathy and some 56 with stable Graves' hyperthyroidism. Following sampling, methimazole starting at 30 mg daily was given to hyperthyroidism patients, and high-dose intravenous methylprednisolone was given to ophthalmopathy patients. According to the paper, TCR Vbeta CDR3 sequencing was carried out on some 140 peripheral blood samples, which came from 40 to 45 ophthalmopathy, approximately 72 hyperthyroidism and approximately 17 progressor patients. What the research found in general, with its limitations: Sample size was not statistically predetermined, and investigators were not blinded to group allocation. In validation, the model predicted progression to ophthalmopathy with approximately 71% sensitivity and roughly 75% specificity, a median of 6.5 months before onset. Most expanded thyroid clonotypes (frequency above 0.001) were also found in blood, which suggests that blood repertoires may mirror thyroid immune responses. A model built on a 13 V-J signature distinguished ophthalmopathy from stable hyperthyroidism, reaching 85% to 90% sensitivity and under 84% specificity in cross-validation and 80%/75% in testing.

The TCR beta CDR3 regions were amplified from the RNA transcripts. A first-round RT-PCR of the TCR CDR3 used the HTBI primer set with the Qiagen OneStep RT-PCR kit. A second multiplex PCR round built the libraries, followed by size selection and purification. The libraries were sequenced on an Illumina HiSeq2000 using paired-end 100 bp reads. Per the authors' processing: SOAPnuke was used to process the raw data, removing reads that contained adapters or uncalled bases, had a mean Phred below 15, or lacked an exact match to the constant primer or identifier. High-quality paired reads were merged using COPE v1.2.5, and each unique nucleotide sequence was defined as a clonotype. MiTCR v1.1 was used to align clonotypes to the IMGT TRBV, TRBD and TRBJ reference segments. Only V-J combinations with frequency above 0.0001, covering 99.2% of repertoires, were analysed. The TCS score was defined as the ratio of F50 (clonal expansion) to E x V (chaos), calculated using BLOSUM62-based TCRdist between CDR3 peptides within each V-J. Welch's t-statistics and random forest reduced 500 to 650 V-J features to fewer than 15, which were used in a naive Bayes classifier (R e1071). Starting from the raw public reads, TCRdb applied fastp trimming at Q25, assembled clones with MiXCR and retained in-frame beta chains. When rows share a CDR3 protein, they turn into one entry using the most common DNA and genes. These V and J calls derive from TCRdb rather than the authors' analysis. The sample table shows around 290,000 distinct CDR3 sequences, and 17% are seen once. The ten largest account for less than 70% of the sample.

Ophthalmopathy patients had moderately to severely active disease, with a Clinical Activity Score of 3 or more, a NOSPECS grade of 4 or more, and a disease duration of less than 3 months. Any patient with an uncontrolled infection, another autoimmune disease, pregnancy or lactation was excluded. Diagnoses relied on clinical symptoms, serum thyroxine and TRAb, thyroid ultrasound and orbital computed tomography. Ficoll-Paque density gradient centrifugation was used to isolate PBMCs from approximately 10 ml of fresh peripheral blood. Total RNA was extracted using Trizol reagent, and RNA quality was assessed on an Agilent 2100 Bioanalyzer. Including the terminal cysteine and phenylalanine, the CDR3 comprises 14 residues. Only the CDR3 DNA is retained, 42 bases long and in frame from the first base. The junction shows trimming of 5 bases on V and 11 bases on J, plus 18 bases between the germline ends. The germline V gene yields MNHNS for CDR1 and SASEGT for CDR2.

Details on this clonotype: The target of this receptor is not known. Within one base of it there is no much larger clone, and no base qualities were kept.

The origin of this receptor is a woman aged 55-69 years with Graves' ophthalmopathy. The sequence links TRBV6-1 to TRBJ1-4; no D gene call is confident. The sample taken for sequencing was blood. The nucleotide sequence reads as follows: TGTGCCAGCAGTTATGAGGCGCGGGGTGGGAAACTGTTTTTT. It codes for CASSYEARGGKLFF.